This TCR beta chain derives from a study of CD8 T cells in ankylosing spondylitis. Overall study findings and caveats: Some of these motif variants have turned up before, in reports on reactive arthritis synovial fluid and blood. What seemed typical of ankylosing spondylitis blood was a TCR beta motif built from about 8 highly homologous variants. Clones tied to disease were said to be significantly enriched in matched ankylosing spondylitis synovial fluid.

A quantitative 5'-RACE method, one with molecular barcodes, was used to make TCR beta libraries. TCRdb independently ran MiXCR on the 5' RACE reads; one entry per CDR3 protein. The table shows around 250,000 distinct CDR3 sequences, with around 11% occurring only once. There are many counts of this clonotype. The antigen is undetermined. The ends were cut back, 4 bases at V and 4 bases at J, with 13 bases in the middle. The CDR3 consists of 14 residues. Germline V gene data show CDR1 as MGHRA and CDR2 as YSYEKL. Sequencing used blood, either unsorted or a sorted T cell fraction (not recorded which). This clonotype was obtained from a male donor with ankylosing spondylitis or in good health (not recorded which). The chain couples TRBV4-1 to TRBJ2-5, with D possibly called TRBD1 or TRBD2 (5 bases each). CDR3 coding DNA: TGCGCCAGCAGCCCTTATCCGGGGCGAGAGACCCAGTACTTC. Protein: CASSPYPGRETQYF.